A selection of T cell receptor beta chains follows, all from one sample in a study of CD8 T cells in Susac syndrome. Using its own MiXCR run on the immunoSEQ multiplex PCR reads, TCRdb lists one record per CDR3 protein. This sample has 95,000 to 150,000 distinct CDR3 sequences, with just under 95% found just once. What was sequenced was CD4+ T cells from PBMCs. These receptors all stem from a human donor in good health. CDR3s include the opening cysteine and the closing phenylalanine or tryptophan. D genes are given only for firm matches. Not every row has a clone size; where given, it reads once, few, many or a size class.

d_call	j_call	clone_size	v_call	cdr3_nt	cdr3_aa
.	TRBJ2-7	few	TRBV4-1	TGCGCCAGCAGCCCTGTCTTGGGGGAGCAGTACTTC	CASSPVLGEQYF
.	TRBJ2-5	.	TRBV2	TGTGCCAGCAGTGTAGAGGAGGCCCAGTACTTC	CASSVEEAQYF
.	TRBJ2-7	once	TRBV7-6	TGTGCCAGCAGCCCCCGAGGTAGCGCCTACGAGCAGTACTTC	CASSPRGSAYEQYF
.	TRBJ1-2	.	TRBV15	TGTGCCACCAGCAGAGATTGGGCAGGGGATGGCTACACCTTC	CATSRDWAGDGYTF
TRBD2	TRBJ2-5	.	TRBV12-3/TRBV12-4	TGTGCCAGCAGTCCGACTAGCGGGGGGACCCAGTACTTC	CASSPTSGGTQYF
.	TRBJ2-5	.	TRBV7-2	TGTGCCAGCAGCTTAGCGAATCGGGGGGAGACCCAGTACTTC	CASSLANRGETQYF
.	TRBJ1-5	.	TRBV30	TGTGCCTGGAGCGAACAGGGCTTTGATCAGCCCCAGCATTTT	CAWSEQGFDQPQHF
.	TRBJ2-1	.	TRBV5-1	TGCGCCAGCAGCTTTCGGTCGCGAGAGGTTAATGAGCAGTTCTTC	CASSFRSREVNEQFF
TRBD1	TRBJ1-2	.	TRBV11-2	TGTGCCAGCAGCTTAGAACCGGGACAGGGTTCCTATGGCTACACCTTC	CASSLEPGQGSYGYTF
.	TRBJ1-2	.	TRBV7-2	TGTGCCAGCAGCTTACAAAGGGGTCGGAACTATGGCTACACCTTC	CASSLQRGRNYGYTF